This T cell receptor (beta chain) is drawn from a study of T cell responses to AZD1222 COVID-19 vaccine. The CDR3 spans 15 residues. Germline CDR1 PRHDT, CDR2 FYEKMQ (reference sequence). The ends were cut back, 5 bases at V and 3 bases at J, with 16 bases in the middle. The protocol was immunoSEQ multiplex PCR, while the TCRdb copy is restricted to in-frame clones and leaves out a portion. The sample comprises about 35,000 clones, 70% to 90% of which are singletons, and 6.8% rests with the top ten. The V and J genes are TRBV13 and TRBJ1-2; possibly TRBD1 for D (5 bases). The TCR was taken from an adult in good health. The specimen was peripheral blood, collected on day 0 of AZD1222 vaccination. The CDR3 DNA reads as TGTGCCAGCAGCCCCGCCCAGGCCAGGGACTATGGCTACACCTTC. Residues: CASSPAQARDYGYTF.